This record covers a single T cell receptor (beta chain). The data belong to a study of blood T cell repertoires in COVID-19. Original processing notes: For nucleated cells, counts were estimated from reference gene primer amplification. TCRdb's copy holds only in-frame clones and misses some; the assay was immunoSEQ multiplex PCR. V and J calls and clone size are given by that table; D and trimming were obtained from the DNA. The sample has some 190,000 clones, around 88% seen once. CDR1 SGHRS and CDR2 YFSETQ come from the germline V gene. This CDR3 region has 15 residues. V shed 4 bases and J shed 3 bases, with 17 bases lying between them.

The sample taken for sequencing was peripheral blood. The genes are TRBV5-1 and TRBJ2-7; maybe TRBD2 (5 bases). This TCR was recovered from a man aged 18-30 years with active or convalescent COVID-19. The CDR3 protein is CASSVVSSAGYEQYF. The CDR3 coding sequence is TGCGCCAGCAGCGTGGTGTCTAGTGCGGGCTACGAGCAGTACTTC.